This TCR beta chain stems from a study of blood T cell repertoires in COVID-19 (dated by TCRdb to the early 2020s). Study-level background: Samples covering the acute and convalescent phases of COVID-19 were provided by collaborators in the United States, Italy and Spain. The samples were drawn from the first 160 participants of the ongoing ImmuneRACE study and from more than 1,000 subjects provided by 6 global collaborators. Sample metadata almost always included a de-identified subject ID, COVID-19 status, age in years and sex. The material from the prospective study consisted of cDNA or gDNA derived from T cells, B-cell-depleted T cells, or PBMCs. Where available, HLA class I and class II types were taken from metadata supplied by the sample provider and were not determined by assay-based typing. The repertoires were made available in a free public database intended to serve as a resource for research on the immune response to SARS-CoV-2. The dataset comprised deeply sampled blood TCRbeta repertoires from subjects exposed to, actively infected with, or recovered from COVID-19.

This clone was observed a handful of times. Its antigen is unknown. Base qualities are missing; no much larger clone stands one base away. The germline V gene sets CDR1 to SGHNT and CDR2 to YENEEA. Clipping removes 0 bases from V and 3 bases from J, with 3 as the unmatched junction base count. The CDR3 measures 15 amino acids from cysteine to phenylalanine. CDR3 DNA only is kept here, 45 bases in frame from base 1. Collaborating institutions collected whole blood in K2EDTA tubes following their own protocols. For TCRbeta analysis, collaborators shipped samples as frozen whole blood, isolated PBMCs, or DNA extracted from either of those sample types. The immunoSEQ Assay, a bias-controlled multiplex PCR, was used to amplify TCRbeta CDR3 regions from genomic DNA. Processing in the source paper ran as follows. The number of nucleated cells in each sample was estimated by amplification of reference gene primers within the assay. To quantify the absolute abundance of each unique TCRbeta CDR3 rearrangement, sequence reads were collapsed and filtered. For each sample, productive Simpson clonality was calculated as the square root of Simpson's diversity index across productive rearrangements. Here the immuneACCESS table is served through TCRdb, limited to in-frame sequences with V and J called. Missing clones are a known gap in these copies; in checked studies unresolved V genes cover under half, and the rest lacks a known reason. That table supplies the V and J calls and clone size; D and trimming were determined from the DNA. The sample contains approximately 82,000 clones, approximately 82% of them found a single time. The top ten constitute around 7% of the sample.

Study-wide conclusions, independent of this receptor: How much clinical and demographic metadata was included differed by source and by participant, and the metadata was provided uncurated.

The source material was peripheral blood. The TCR was taken from a man over 45 with active or convalescent COVID-19. This sequence uses TRBV11-3 and TRBJ2-7; TRBD1 agrees with 9 junctional bases. CDR3 region: CASSLEGGQGYEQYF. Read as DNA, the sequence is TGTGCCAGCAGCTTAGAAGGGGGACAGGGCTACGAGCAGTACTTC.